These 16 T cell receptor beta chains came from one sample sequenced in a study of control samples from healthy donors and cancer patients (dated by TCRdb to about 2020). The library relied on the immunoSEQ multiplex PCR assay. Not all clones reach the TCRdb copy of this immuneACCESS table, which keeps in-frame sequences only. Checked studies attribute under half of the gap to unresolved V genes and leave the rest unexplained. This sample gives 120,000 or so clones in total; around 87% of them show up just once. The ten largest clones represent about 8.7% of the sample. The sequencing sample was made of blood. These receptor sequences come from a man aged 35 to 55 in good health.

The chain links TRBV24-1 to TRBJ2-5; D gene unclear. The V gene lost 10 bases and the J gene lost 2 bases, with 16 bases spanning the gap. Germline values: CDR1 KGHDR, CDR2 SFDVKD. This CDR3 has 14 amino acids. The CDR3 spells CATSAKGYQETQYF. For the CDR3, the DNA is TGTGCCACTTCTGCAAAGGGTTATCAAGAGACCCAGTACTTC.

This chain connects TRBV19 to TRBJ2-1, with no clear D. Germline CDR1 is LNHDA and CDR2 is SQIVND (reference sequence). Between the trimmed V and J ends, which lost 6 bases and 0 bases, there was a span of 12 bases. The CDR3 is 15 amino acids. CDR3 protein: CASSKLTGSYNEQFF. DNA of the CDR3: TGTGCCAGTAGCAAACTTACGGGCTCCTACAATGAGCAGTTCTTC.

This clone has only one observation. V usage is TRBV6-5 and J usage is TRBJ1-2, with a tentative D call TRBD1 (5 bases). The germline V gene encodes CDR1 MNHEY and CDR2 SVGAGI. Trimming removed 2 bases from V and 0 bases from J, with 10 bases in between. The CDR3 runs to 15 residues. The CDR3 DNA follows: TGTGCCAGCAGTTACCTAAAGGGGACTAACTATGGCTACACCTTC. Translation gives CASSYLKGTNYGYTF.

The rearrangement links TRBV6-5 to TRBJ1-1, with D unresolved. The germline V gene has CDR1 MNHEY and CDR2 SVGAGI. The CDR3 covers 14 residues. The V gene lost 5 bases and the J gene lost 7 bases, with 17 bases spanning the gap. This chain's CDR3 is CASSPTLRADEAFF. CDR3 in DNA: TGTGCCAGCAGTCCGACACTACGGGCTGATGAAGCTTTCTTT.

This chain links TRBV19 with TRBJ1-5; tentatively, D is TRBD1 (6 bases). The CDR3 runs to 16 residues. V dropped 6 bases and J dropped 0 bases, with 15 bases sitting between them. The germline CDR1 and CDR2 sequences are LNHDA and SQIVND (reference sequence). The CDR3: CASSPRDITSNQPQHF. In DNA form, the CDR3 reads TGTGCCAGTAGCCCCCGGGACATTACTAGCAATCAGCCCCAGCATTTT.

This sequence joins TRBV2 and TRBJ1-2; 9 positions agree with TRBD1. Germline V gene data show CDR1 as SNHLY and CDR2 as FYNNEI. Trimming removed 5 bases from V and 3 bases from J; junction bases left unmatched: 4. The CDR3 is 14 residues long. The CDR3 sequence is CASSKQGADYGYTF. The CDR3 DNA follows: TGTGCCAGCAGTAAACAGGGGGCCGACTATGGCTACACCTTC.

This chain links TRBV2 with TRBJ2-2; 10 nucleotides line up with TRBD1. V gave up 6 bases and J gave up 4 bases; unmatched junction bases: 5. Germline loops: CDR1 SNHLY, CDR2 FYNNEI. The CDR3 has 15 residues. The CDR3 reads CASRTGTGATGELFF. CDR3 DNA: TGTGCCAGCAGAACCGGGACAGGGGCCACCGGGGAGCTGTTTTTT.

The genes are TRBV7-7 and TRBJ2-5, with TRBD2 as a possible D gene (5 bases). Trimming stripped 4 bases from V and 5 bases from J, with 14 bases between. The germline V gene has CDR1 SSHAT and CDR2 FNYEAQ (reference sequence). The CDR3 length is 14 residues. The CDR3 DNA sequence: TGTGCCAGCAGCTCCTCCCCAGGCGGGGAGACCCAGTACTTC. Its protein is CASSSSPGGETQYF.

The CDR3 is CASSLGGDTDTQYF. CDR3 DNA sequence: TGTGCCAGCAGCTTAGGGGGGGACACAGATACGCAGTATTTT. The chain couples TRBV7-9 to TRBJ2-3; possible D gene TRBD2, 6 bases. Germline CDR1 is SEHNR and CDR2 is FQNEAQ (reference sequence). V shed 1 base and J shed 2 bases, with 7 bases lying between them. This CDR3 has 14 residues. The full variable domain, completed using reference TRBV7-9 and TRBJ2-3, is DTGVSQNPRHKITKRGQNVTFRCDPISEHNRLYWYRQTLGQGPEFLTYFQNEAQLEKSRLLSDRFSAERPKGSFSTLEIQRTEQGDSAMYLCASSLGGDTDTQYFGPGTRLTVL.

The chain uses TRBV24-1 and TRBJ2-5, with D perhaps given as TRBD1 or TRBD2 (6 bases each). Germline values: CDR1 KGHDR, CDR2 SFDVKD. Trimming took off 5 bases at V and 1 base at J, with 13 bases between the two ends. The CDR3 has 15 residues. CDR3 sequence: CATSAMGGLQETQYF. CDR3 DNA: TGTGCCACCAGTGCGATGGGGGGCCTCCAAGAGACCCAGTACTTC.

V is TRBV7-9 and J is TRBJ1-1; possibly TRBD1 for D (5 bases). V lost 4 bases, J lost 1 base, and 16 bases lay in between. From germline, CDR1 is SEHNR and CDR2 FQNEAQ (reference sequence). This CDR3 comprises 16 residues. The CDR3 coding sequence is TGTGCCAGCAGCTCGGAAGTACGAGGGGCGAACACTGAAGCTTTCTTT. Protein product: CASSSEVRGANTEAFF.

As concerns this clone: This CDR3 is also generated by other DNA sequences in the sample. CDR3 region: CASSVGQLYGYTF. DNA of the CDR3: TGTGCCAGCAGCGTAGGACAGCTCTATGGCTACACCTTC. The chain couples TRBV9 to TRBJ1-2; D may be TRBD1 (5 bases). The V and J ends lost 0 bases and 4 bases respectively, with 7 bases between them. CDR1 is SGDLS, CDR2 YYNGEE, per germline. The CDR3 has 13 residues.

The rearrangement uses TRBV6-2 or TRBV6-3 and TRBJ1-6, with D unresolved. Germline V gene sequence: CDR1 MNHEY, CDR2 SVGEGT. Deletions cut 0 bases from V and 10 bases from J, with 16 bases between. CDR3 length: 16 residues. DNA for the CDR3: TGTGCCAGCAGTTACTCTCCCCGAAGGACCCAATCACCCCTCCACTTT. Protein: CASSYSPRRTQSPLHF.

By sample fraction, this clone is medium-sized. This sequence joins TRBV10-1 and TRBJ1-1; D is perhaps TRBD1 (5 bases). The CDR3 spans 16 residues. Germline loops: CDR1 WNHNN, CDR2 SYGVQD (reference sequence). The germline V and J ends were trimmed by 6 bases and 1 base, with 18 bases remaining between them. The CDR3 nucleotides read TGCGCCAGCAGCTTCGGGGGAGGGGCGACGAACACTGAAGCTTTCTTT. This sequence encodes CASSFGGGATNTEAFF.

The chain joins TRBV29-1 to TRBJ1-5; no clear D gene. Per germline, CDR1 SQVTM and CDR2 ANQGSEA. The CDR3 is made up of 13 amino acids. Trimming took 2 bases from V and 4 from J, leaving 9 bases between them. CDR3 loop: CSVELGSNQPQHF. CDR3 nucleotides: TGCAGCGTTGAACTAGGCAGTAATCAGCCCCAGCATTTT.

V is TRBV6-5 and J is TRBJ2-7, with 8 bases identical to TRBD1. The germline V gene encodes CDR1 MNHEY and CDR2 SVGAGI. The V gene end was trimmed by 6 bases and the J gene end by 1 base; junction bases not matched to a gene: 5. This CDR3 is 14 amino acids long. Here the CDR3 reads CASRRRTGSYEQYF. Here the CDR3 DNA reads TGTGCCAGCAGAAGGCGGACAGGGTCCTACGAGCAGTACTTC.